This paragraph covers one T cell receptor beta chain sequence. Antigen: not known. This sample is drawn from a study of T cell responses to AZD1222 COVID-19 vaccine. Trimming left V 5 bases short and J 15 bases short, with 19 bases between. The CDR3 length is 13 residues. Profiling relied on immunoSEQ multiplex PCR, and the TCRdb table lists in-frame clones only, not all of them. The sample yields fewer than 90,000 clones, roughly 90% seen once. Study-level points and caveats: Elevations in Spike-specific TCR breadth and depth followed administration of two AZD1222 doses. Only a handful of AZD1222 recipients were seropositive at baseline.

The sequence came from an adult who received the AZD1222 COVID-19 vaccine. The sequencing used peripheral blood, collected 28 days after the second AZD1222 dose. V and J are TRBV12-3 or TRBV12-4 and TRBJ1-4; a possible D gene is TRBD1 (6 bases). CDR3 region: CASSGGANRRLFF. The DNA for the CDR3 is TGTGCCAGCAGTGGGGGGGCGAATCGAAGGTTGTTTTTT.